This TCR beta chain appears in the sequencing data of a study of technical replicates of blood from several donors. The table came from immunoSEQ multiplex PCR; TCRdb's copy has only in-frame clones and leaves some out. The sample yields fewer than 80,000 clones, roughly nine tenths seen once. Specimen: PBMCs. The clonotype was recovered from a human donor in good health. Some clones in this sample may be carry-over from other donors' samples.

The chain's CDR3 is CASSVGQNYNEQFF. For the CDR3, the DNA is TGTGCCAGCAGCGTGGGACAGAATTACAATGAGCAGTTCTTC. The V call is TRBV13, the J call TRBJ2-1; 7 nucleotides agree with TRBD1. CDR3 size: 14 residues. Germline CDR1 and CDR2: PRHDT and FYEKMQ (reference sequence). V gave up 5 bases and J gave up 4 bases; unmatched junction bases: 5.